This T cell receptor (beta chain) comes out of a study of tumor-infiltrating lymphocytes in localized non-small cell lung cancer. Study-wide background: Resected tumor was paired with non-adjacent uninvolved lung from the same patient. General observations from the study: Different pieces of the same tissue were used for each assay. Not all patients were TCR sequenced, owing to tissue quantity.

Details on this clone: Antigen: not known.

The germline V gene has CDR1 LNHDA and CDR2 SQIVND (reference sequence). CDR3 length: 15 amino acids. V lost 10 bases to trimming and J lost 6 bases, with 22 bases between them. Sequencing was performed with immunoSEQ multiplex PCR; in TCRdb, only in-frame clones are kept and a portion is missing. The top ten hold around a tenth of the sample, which has around 16,000 clones, roughly 70% seen once. The V call is TRBV19, the J call TRBJ1-5; D may be TRBD1 (5 bases). The sequenced sample consisted of lung tumor tissue. The TCR comes from a human donor with non-small cell lung cancer. CDR3 sequence (DNA): TGTGCCACCAAAGTAAGCCGGGGGGGTGGTCAGCCCCAGCATTTT. Translating gives CATKVSRGGGQPQHF.